Each of the 32 T cell receptor beta chains below was sequenced from the same sample in a study of blood T cell repertoires in COVID-19. Measured with immunoSEQ multiplex PCR; TCRdb has only the in-frame clones, and not every one. This table holds a few hundred thousand clones, around 92% found once. Material: PBMCs or T cells enriched from blood (not recorded which). These receptors were taken from a woman in her fifties or sixties who had been exposed to COVID-19.

V is TRBV5-4 and J is TRBJ1-2, with 7 bases matching TRBD1. Germline CDR1 SGHNT, CDR2 YYREEE (reference sequence). The CDR3 runs 16 residues. V gave up 3 bases and J gave up 7 bases; unmatched junction bases: 15. CDR3 sequence: CASSSAWDSSPSGYTF. CDR3 in DNA: TGTGCCAGCAGCTCCGCCTGGGACAGTTCGCCTTCTGGCTACACCTTC.

The chain combines TRBV6-5 with TRBJ1-2, with D uncertain. Trimming removed 6 bases from V and 3 bases from J, with 17 bases in between. Germline-derived CDR1 and CDR2 are MNHEY and SVGAGI. The CDR3 totals 15 residues. The CDR3 DNA reads as TGTGCCAGCAGGGCCGGGAGTGGGCGGGACTATGGCTACACCTTC. Its protein product is CASRAGSGRDYGYTF.

This chain joins TRBV28 and TRBJ1-3; D is undetermined. Trimming took off 4 bases at V and 0 bases at J, with 13 bases between the two ends. Per the germline V gene, CDR1 is MDHEN and CDR2 is SYDVKM. CDR3 length: 16 amino acids. Here the CDR3 reads CASSSALEFSGNTIYF. The CDR3 DNA reads as TGTGCCAGCAGTTCCGCCCTAGAATTCTCTGGAAACACCATATATTTT.

The chain carries TRBV7-2 and TRBJ2-7; 13 bases are shared with TRBD2. J was trimmed by 2 bases and V by 5 bases; bases with no gene match: 6. Germline values: CDR1 SGHTA, CDR2 FQGNSA. CDR3 length: 16 residues. In DNA, the CDR3 is TGTGCCAGCAGCCCACGACTAGCGGGGGGTACCTACGAGCAGTACTTC. This gives the protein CASSPRLAGGTYEQYF.

The chain links TRBV19 to TRBJ2-1; the match to TRBD1 covers 7 bases. Trimming cost V 6 bases and J 6 bases; bases outside gene matches: 23. The CDR3 consists of 19 residues. The V gene's germline CDR1 is LNHDA and CDR2 SQIVND (reference sequence). The CDR3: CASRRKVQGVSGFGNEQFF. CDR3 bases: TGTGCCAGTAGAAGAAAGGTTCAGGGGGTCTCAGGCTTTGGCAATGAGCAGTTCTTC.

This rearrangement joins TRBV28 to TRBJ1-2; the D gene is possibly TRBD1 (6 bases). This CDR3 has 12 amino acids. V gave up 2 bases and J gave up 8 bases, with 9 bases separating them. CDR1 and CDR2 from the germline V gene are MDHEN and SYDVKM. CDR3 sequence: CASSLQGFGYTF. The CDR3 bases are TGTGCCAGCAGTTTACAGGGGTTCGGCTACACCTTC.

V is TRBV7-2 and J is TRBJ1-2; D is perhaps TRBD1 (6 bases). The CDR3 consists of 15 residues. Trimming pared 3 bases from V and 3 bases from J, leaving 14 bases between. Germline lookup yields CDR1 SGHTA and CDR2 FQGNSA. The CDR3 here is CASSLEGQLYYGYTF. As DNA, the CDR3 is TGTGCCAGCAGCTTGGAAGGACAGCTCTACTATGGCTACACCTTC.

This clone came up once. The CDR3 loop is CASSESSEQYF. The CDR3 DNA reads TGTGCCAGCAGTGAATCGTCCGAGCAGTACTTC. The chain couples TRBV25-1 to TRBJ2-7; D is ambiguous. The CDR3 totals 11 residues. Trimming left V 1 base short and J 6 bases short, with 4 bases between. CDR1 is MGHDK, CDR2 SYGVNS, per germline.

This chain connects TRBV15 to TRBJ1-5; D not resolved. V shed 0 bases and J shed 1 base, with 13 bases lying between them. The CDR3 covers 17 residues. The V gene's germline CDR1 is LNHNV and CDR2 YYDKDF (reference sequence). As DNA, the CDR3 is TGTGCCACCAGCAGAGATTTGTTTACGGGGAGCAATCAGCCCCAGCATTTT. Its translation is CATSRDLFTGSNQPQHF.

The chain joins TRBV19 to TRBJ2-7; TRBD1 agrees at 8 bases. V trimming: 9 bases; J trimming: 2 bases; junction bases outside the gene matches: 12. The CDR3 sequence is 15 residues long. Germline-derived CDR1 and CDR2 are LNHDA and SQIVND (reference sequence). The CDR3 nucleotides read TGTGCCAGCAACCTAGGACAGGGAGCCCCCTACGAGCAGTACTTC. Its protein product is CASNLGQGAPYEQYF.

V is TRBV5-6 and J is TRBJ2-7, with 10 bases identical to TRBD1. V was clipped by 2 bases and J by 4 bases; unmatched bases: 9. The CDR3 is 16 amino acids. In germline, CDR1 is SGHDT, CDR2 YYEEEE. The CDR3 reads CASSFPGQGILYEQYF. The CDR3 DNA reads TGTGCCAGCAGCTTTCCGGGACAGGGGATTCTATACGAGCAGTACTTC.

The chain has TRBV14 and TRBJ2-7, with 12 bases that match TRBD1. CDR3 size: 16 residues. Germline CDR1 reads SGHDN; CDR2 reads FVKESK. J lost 5 bases, V lost 4 bases, and 9 bases had no gene match. This CDR3 is CASSPRPGQGADEQYF. As DNA, the CDR3 is TGTGCCAGCAGCCCGAGACCGGGACAGGGGGCCGACGAGCAGTACTTC.

This clone has just one count. The genes are TRBV25-1 and TRBJ2-2; D perhaps matches TRBD1 (7 bases). The germline gives CDR1 MGHDK, CDR2 SYGVNS. The CDR3 runs to 16 residues. V gave up 3 bases and J gave up 3 bases, with 14 bases separating them. CDR3 nucleotide sequence: TGTGCCAGCAGTGAGGGTTCCAGGGGGGACACCGGGGAGCTGTTTTTT. It encodes CASSEGSRGDTGELFF.

This clone has a handful of counts. For the CDR3, the DNA is TGTGCCTGGAGGGGACAGGGTAGTCAGCCCCAGCATTTT. Its protein product is CAWRGQGSQPQHF. J is TRBJ1-5 and V is TRBV30; 9 bases line up with TRBD1. Germline V gene sequence: CDR1 GTSNPN, CDR2 SVGIG (reference sequence). CDR3 size: 13 residues. The ends lost 3 bases at V and 6 bases at J; junction bases unmatched: 3.

The chain has TRBV14 and TRBJ2-2, with 7 bases that match TRBD1. Germline CDR1 is SGHDN and CDR2 is FVKESK. After removal of 0 bases from V and 0 bases from J, the junction contained 4 bases not matched to a gene. This CDR3 region has 17 residues. The CDR3 protein is CASSQDKGGSNTGELFF. DNA of the CDR3: TGTGCCAGCAGCCAAGATAAAGGGGGCTCGAACACCGGGGAGCTGTTTTTT.

V usage is TRBV6-5 and J usage is TRBJ1-2, with TRBD1 identical over 8 bases. CDR3 size: 14 residues. Germline V gene sequence: CDR1 MNHEY, CDR2 SVGAGI. Germline trimming cut 6 bases from V and 4 bases from J; bases unmatched to any gene: 7. CDR3: CASRQTGATYGYTF. Here the CDR3 DNA reads TGTGCCAGCAGACAGACAGGGGCGACCTATGGCTACACCTTC.

This sequence joins TRBV5-5 and TRBJ1-1, with no clear D. Per the germline V gene, CDR1 is SGHKS and CDR2 is YYEKEE (reference sequence). V shed 5 bases and J shed 3 bases, with 11 bases lying between them. CDR3 length: 13 residues. The CDR3 bases are TGTGCCAGCAGTACCCAGGATGACACTGAAGCTTTCTTT. Its translation is CASSTQDDTEAFF.

On this clone itself: This sample also contains other DNA sequences that code for the same CDR3. The gene calls are TRBV7-9 and TRBJ1-1; D is undetermined. Trimming took off 1 base at V and 2 bases at J, with 5 bases between the two ends. The CDR3 covers 13 residues. The V gene's germline CDR1 is SEHNR and CDR2 FQNEAQ (reference sequence). In DNA, the CDR3 is TGTGCCAGCAGCTTAGGGGCTAACACTGAAGCTTTCTTT. Translation: CASSLGANTEAFF.

J is TRBJ2-5 and V is TRBV30; D possibly corresponds to TRBD1 (5 bases). Trimming pared 4 bases from V and 5 bases from J, leaving 14 bases between. From germline, CDR1 is GTSNPN and CDR2 SVGIG (reference sequence). CDR3 length: 13 amino acids. For the CDR3, the DNA is TGTGCCTGGATGATTGGGCCAGGGGAGACCCAGTACTTC. Its protein product is CAWMIGPGETQYF.

This chain links TRBV5-1 with TRBJ1-1; maybe TRBD1 (6 bases). The V and J ends lost 3 bases and 5 bases respectively, with 17 bases between them. CDR3 length equals 15 residues. Germline loops: CDR1 SGHRS, CDR2 YFSETQ. The CDR3 region is CASSSIRTERTEAFF. DNA of the CDR3: TGCGCCAGCAGCTCAATCCGGACAGAAAGAACTGAAGCTTTCTTT.

The chain links TRBV27 to TRBJ1-1; 7 nucleotides line up with TRBD1. The V gene's germline CDR1 is MNHEY and CDR2 SMNVEV (reference sequence). CDR3 length equals 13 residues. Germline trimming cut 6 bases from V and 0 bases from J; bases unmatched to any gene: 1. CDR3 sequence (DNA): TGTGCCAGCAGGACAGGGATGAACACTGAAGCTTTCTTT. It encodes CASRTGMNTEAFF.

The CDR3, as DNA: TGTGCCAGCAGCTTGTGGCAGGCGTCGAACACCGGGGAGCTGTTTTTT. Translation gives CASSLWQASNTGELFF. The chain carries TRBV5-6 and TRBJ2-2, with D unclear. This CDR3 has 16 amino acids. V shed 1 base and J shed 0 bases, with 10 bases lying between them. The germline V gene has CDR1 SGHDT and CDR2 YYEEEE.

The chain combines TRBV5-4 with TRBJ1-3, with TRBD1 matching over 7 bases. This CDR3 is 16 amino acids long. CDR1 is SGHNT and CDR2 is YYREEE in the germline V gene (reference sequence). With V trimmed by 4 bases and J by 0 bases, 7 bases remained unmatched. The CDR3 nucleotides are TGTGCCAGCAGCCAAAGACAGGGCCTCTCTGGAAACACCATATATTTT. Its protein product is CASSQRQGLSGNTIYF.

The CDR3 sequence: CASSRTTGPNYNSPLHF. The CDR3 bases are TGTGCCAGCAGCCGAACTACAGGACCTAACTATAATTCACCCCTCCACTTT. This chain links TRBV28 with TRBJ1-6; TRBD1 might be the D (5 bases). With 6 bases removed from V and 3 bases from J, the gap between germline ends came to 18 bases. Germline lookup yields CDR1 MDHEN and CDR2 SYDVKM. This CDR3 region has 17 residues.

This chain links TRBV13 with TRBJ2-1, with 8 bases fitting TRBD1. The CDR3 has 14 residues. Germline CDR1 is PRHDT and CDR2 is FYEKMQ (reference sequence). The trim removed 2 bases at V and 8 bases at J, leaving 5 bases unmatched. CDR3 sequence: CASSLTRGHYEQFF. The CDR3 nucleotides are TGTGCCAGCAGCTTAACCAGGGGGCACTATGAGCAGTTCTTC.

The chain recombines TRBV5-1 with TRBJ1-4, with 7 bases that match TRBD1. Germline lookup yields CDR1 SGHRS and CDR2 YFSETQ. The CDR3 length is 13 residues. Unmatched junction bases numbered 4, after V lost 4 bases and J lost 7 bases. The CDR3 DNA is TGCGCCAGCAGCATCGGGACAGCTGAAAAACTGTTTTTT. It encodes CASSIGTAEKLFF.

The chain links TRBV23-1 to TRBJ2-7, with 7 bases aligning to TRBD1. TRBV23-1 is reported as an ORF; its role is uncertain. The CDR3 has 13 residues. J was trimmed by 7 bases and V by 4 bases; bases with no gene match: 7. CDR3 DNA: TGCGCCAGCAGTCGAAAGACAGGGTGGGAGCAGTACTTC. Its protein is CASSRKTGWEQYF.

This chain links TRBV7-6 with TRBJ2-3, with a possible D match to TRBD2 (6 bases). CDR1 SGHVS and CDR2 FNYEAQ come from the germline V gene. V lost 5 bases and J 6 bases, leaving 15 bases between the germline ends. This CDR3 is 14 amino acids long. The CDR3 loop reads CASSVSGLPDTQYF. In nucleotides, the CDR3 is TGTGCCAGCAGCGTATCGGGACTCCCCGATACGCAGTATTTT.

The V and J genes are TRBV2 and TRBJ2-4; TRBD2 is a possible D gene (6 bases). This CDR3 region has 20 residues. The germline V and J ends were trimmed by 6 bases and 1 base, with 28 bases remaining between them. CDR1 and CDR2 from the germline V gene are SNHLY and FYNNEI. The CDR3 sequence is CASSGKAGRTRGNAKNIQYF. The CDR3 DNA reads TGTGCCAGCAGCGGAAAGGCGGGACGGACGAGGGGTAATGCCAAAAACATTCAGTACTTC.

The chain is built from TRBV5-5 and TRBJ1-1; D is undetermined. This CDR3 contains 15 residues. V was clipped by 1 base and J by 0 bases, with 10 bases between them. Germline-derived CDR1 and CDR2 are SGHKS and YYEKEE (reference sequence). The CDR3 spells CASSLYTTMNTEAFF. DNA for the CDR3: TGTGCCAGCAGCTTGTATACTACAATGAACACTGAAGCTTTCTTT.

The V call is TRBV28, the J call TRBJ2-3, with 7 bases aligning to TRBD1. The V gene's germline CDR1 is MDHEN and CDR2 SYDVKM. The CDR3 runs 15 residues. J gave up 2 bases and V 5 bases, and 7 bases lay outside the gene matches. For the CDR3, the DNA is TGTGCCAGCAGTACCCTCGGACAGGACACAGATACGCAGTATTTT. As protein: CASSTLGQDTDTQYF.

This clone was counted once. The chain employs TRBV5-4 and TRBJ2-1, with a weak D call TRBD2 (5 bases). The CDR3 contains 17 residues. Looked up from germline, CDR1 is SGHNT and CDR2 is YYREEE (reference sequence). Trimming stripped 3 bases from V and 6 bases from J, with 22 bases between. The CDR3 sequence is CASSSEAAPGSINEQFF. The CDR3, as DNA: TGTGCCAGCAGCTCCGAAGCGGCACCTGGGAGTATCAATGAGCAGTTCTTC. Using reference TRBV5-4 and TRBJ2-1 for the parts outside the CDR3, the full variable domain is ETGVTQSPTHLIKTRGQQVTLRCSSQSGHNTVSWYQQALGQGPQFIFQYYREEENGRGNFPPRFSGLQFPNYSSELNVNALELDDSALYLCASSSEAAPGSINEQFFGPGTRLTVL.